The T cell receptor beta chain under discussion was sequenced for a study of cytomegalovirus exposure and HLA in healthy donors. Repertoires were generated with immunoSEQ multiplex PCR, while TCRdb's copy carries only in-frame clones and drops some. The sample lists about 160,000 clones; about 90% were seen once. This clone was counted between two and nine times. From germline, CDR1 is SGHDN and CDR2 FVKESK. Trimming stripped 4 bases from V and 1 base from J, with 14 bases between. The CDR3 contains 16 residues. The sample taken for sequencing was PBMCs. This TCR was recovered from a young woman in good health and CMV-seronegative. V usage is TRBV14 and J usage is TRBJ2-1; D perhaps matches TRBD1 (6 bases). CDR3 loop: CASSLHSGESYNEQFF. The CDR3 coding sequence is TGTGCCAGCAGCCTTCACTCAGGGGAGTCCTACAATGAGCAGTTCTTC.